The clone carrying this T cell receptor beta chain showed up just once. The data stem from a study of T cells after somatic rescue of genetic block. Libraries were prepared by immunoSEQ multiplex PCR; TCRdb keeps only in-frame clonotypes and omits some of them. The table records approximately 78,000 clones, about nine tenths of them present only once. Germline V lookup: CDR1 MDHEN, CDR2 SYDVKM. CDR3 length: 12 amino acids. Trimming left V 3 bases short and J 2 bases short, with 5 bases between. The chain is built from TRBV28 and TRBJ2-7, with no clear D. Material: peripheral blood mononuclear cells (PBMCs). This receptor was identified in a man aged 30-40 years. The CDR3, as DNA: TGTGCCAGCAGTTTGACCCCCTACGAGCAGTACTTC. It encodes CASSLTPYEQYF.